The rows below give T cell receptor beta chains drawn from one sample of a study of Ad26.COV2.S vaccination and SARS-CoV-2 variants. Repertoires were generated with immunoSEQ multiplex PCR, while TCRdb's copy carries only in-frame clones and drops some. The sample yields roughly 400,000 clones, around 90% seen once. Material: peripheral blood, obtained in a trial of Ad26.COV2.S vaccine versus placebo. The receptors derive from a person aged 18-65 years who received the Ad26.COV2.S COVID-19 vaccine or a placebo. The CDR3 runs from the conserved cysteine through the conserved F or W.

j_call: TRBJ2-2
v_call: TRBV6-2/TRBV6-3
cdr3_aa: CASSYSRNTGELFF

j_call: TRBJ2-3
v_call: TRBV30
cdr3_aa: CRSVVAGQQYF

j_call: TRBJ2-1
v_call: TRBV7-9
cdr3_aa: CASSPGLADEQFF

j_call: TRBJ1-5
v_call: TRBV6-2/TRBV6-3
cdr3_aa: CASSSPGYNQPQHF

j_call: TRBJ2-2
v_call: TRBV24-1
cdr3_aa: CATSDPNTGELFF

j_call: TRBJ2-7
v_call: TRBV5-6
cdr3_aa: CASSFRGYGEQYF

j_call: TRBJ2-7
v_call: TRBV5-5
cdr3_aa: CASSFTGDSYEQYF

j_call: TRBJ2-7
v_call: TRBV19
cdr3_aa: CARSTGPWVGEQYF

j_call: TRBJ1-3
v_call: TRBV28
cdr3_aa: CASTAWGSSGNTIYF

j_call: TRBJ1-2
v_call: TRBV7-2
cdr3_aa: CASSLAGRNYGYTF

j_call: TRBJ2-7
v_call: TRBV19
cdr3_aa: CASSEGIGSRSYEQYF

j_call: TRBJ2-7
v_call: TRBV7-2
cdr3_aa: CASSNRGTYEQYF

j_call: TRBJ2-1
v_call: TRBV5-8
cdr3_aa: CASSHGLPPNNEQFF

j_call: TRBJ2-7
v_call: TRBV3-1/TRBV3-2
cdr3_aa: CASSPTVNAYEQYF

j_call: TRBJ2-5
v_call: TRBV20-1
cdr3_aa: CSASWERVGTQYF

j_call: TRBJ2-2
v_call: TRBV7-6
cdr3_aa: CASSSRGAGELFF

j_call: TRBJ2-1
v_call: TRBV7-2
cdr3_aa: CASRPGGNEQFF

j_call: TRBJ2-7
v_call: TRBV4-2
cdr3_aa: CASSQDLGQGAGEQYF

j_call: TRBJ2-1
v_call: TRBV11-3
cdr3_aa: CASSPPGRAGYNEQFF

j_call: TRBJ2-3
v_call: TRBV6-2/TRBV6-3
cdr3_aa: CASSYSSRGQDTQYF

j_call: TRBJ2-5
v_call: TRBV9
cdr3_aa: CASSASRGGHRETQYF

j_call: TRBJ2-7
v_call: TRBV7-9
cdr3_aa: CASSATSGTSYEQYF

j_call: TRBJ2-4
v_call: TRBV29-1
cdr3_aa: CSGGGVGNIQYF

j_call: TRBJ2-5
v_call: TRBV5-1
cdr3_aa: CASSLGAGTGFDQETQYF

j_call: TRBJ2-7
v_call: TRBV10-3
cdr3_aa: CAISRGAGRDEQYF

j_call: TRBJ2-2
v_call: TRBV7-2
cdr3_aa: CASSFTGLGELFF

j_call: TRBJ2-7
v_call: TRBV5-1
cdr3_aa: CASRTDSYEQYF

j_call: TRBJ1-6
v_call: TRBV4-1
cdr3_aa: CASSQGITTDYNSPLHF

j_call: TRBJ1-6
v_call: TRBV5-5
cdr3_aa: CASSLEVGGWNSPLHF

j_call: TRBJ1-1
v_call: TRBV27
cdr3_aa: CASSLGFQGGTEAFF

j_call: TRBJ2-7
v_call: TRBV28
cdr3_aa: CASTPPPSSGLPEQYF

j_call: TRBJ2-3
v_call: TRBV9
cdr3_aa: CASSVEGGRKTDTQYF

j_call: TRBJ2-1
v_call: TRBV25-1
cdr3_aa: CASSELRGTFMNEQFF

j_call: TRBJ2-1
v_call: TRBV27
cdr3_aa: CASSLVAGGTYNEQFF

j_call: TRBJ2-7
v_call: TRBV28
cdr3_aa: CASSSPHTPWSYEQYF

j_call: TRBJ2-2
v_call: TRBV28
cdr3_aa: CASSLYSTGELFF

j_call: TRBJ2-3
v_call: TRBV19
cdr3_aa: CASSIGGGGLSDTQYF

j_call: TRBJ2-2
v_call: TRBV19
cdr3_aa: CATLDRIHTGELFF

j_call: TRBJ2-7
v_call: TRBV11-3
cdr3_aa: CASSLDPQQKQYF

j_call: TRBJ2-7
v_call: TRBV7-8
cdr3_aa: CASSFGTGPTEQYF

j_call: TRBJ2-2
v_call: TRBV7-2
cdr3_aa: CASSLVPLSRATGELFF

j_call: TRBJ1-2
v_call: TRBV27
cdr3_aa: CASSLGDNYGYTF

j_call: TRBJ2-5
v_call: TRBV10-3
cdr3_aa: CAISRTQETQYF

j_call: TRBJ1-6
v_call: TRBV7-2
cdr3_aa: CASSLEGLVDSPLHF

j_call: TRBJ1-3
v_call: TRBV5-1
cdr3_aa: CASSRGTGGEDGNTIYF

j_call: TRBJ2-5
v_call: TRBV20-1
cdr3_aa: CSAALGETQYF

j_call: TRBJ2-3
v_call: TRBV7-6
cdr3_aa: CASSLGVPTSEARTDTQYF

j_call: TRBJ2-2
v_call: TRBV7-3
cdr3_aa: CASSFTGATGELFF

j_call: TRBJ2-1
v_call: TRBV5-1
cdr3_aa: CASSITSGAANEQFF

j_call: TRBJ1-6
v_call: TRBV27
cdr3_aa: CASSFSMNSPLHF

j_call: TRBJ2-7
v_call: TRBV6-2/TRBV6-3
cdr3_aa: CASSYPIIDRLSYEQYF

j_call: TRBJ1-5
v_call: TRBV13
cdr3_aa: CASSQGASNQPQHF